This T cell receptor (beta chain) was captured by sequencing in a study of blood T cell repertoires in COVID-19. In the study overall: The United States, Italy and Spain were the sources of the acute and convalescent COVID-19 samples. T cells, B-cell-depleted T cells, or PBMCs provided the cDNA or gDNA that served as material.

Germline lookup yields CDR1 SNHLY and CDR2 FYNNEI. The CDR3 consists of 16 residues. V was clipped by 4 bases and J by 2 bases, with 14 bases between them. The repertoire was sequenced with immunoSEQ multiplex PCR; TCRdb's copy has only in-frame clones and lacks some. The sample yields about 140,000 clones, roughly 79% seen once. The receptor's source is a woman aged 55-75 years with acute or convalescent COVID-19. The J gene is TRBJ1-4, the V gene TRBV2, with unresolved D. Material: peripheral blood. As DNA, the CDR3 is TGTGCCAGCAGTGGTAGGAGGGCATTCACTAATGAAAAACTGTTTTTT. Amino acids: CASSGRRAFTNEKLFF.